The 10 T cell receptor beta chains below were found in one sample sequenced in a study of cytomegalovirus exposure and HLA in healthy donors. A multiplex PCR was run with 60 Vbeta primers and 13 Jbeta primers. Data came from immunoSEQ multiplex PCR; TCRdb stores just in-frame clones and leaves some out. The sample has about 120,000 clones, approximately 80% seen once; the top ten hold about 2.5%. The material sequenced was PBMCs. The receptors come from a man aged 25-45 years in good health and CMV-seronegative.

This clone has more than one count but fewer than ten. The chain joins TRBV9 to TRBJ1-1, with 9 bases aligning to TRBD1. CDR1 and CDR2 from the germline V gene are SGDLS and YYNGEE. This CDR3 is built from 16 residues. Germline trimming cut 4 bases from V and 0 bases from J; bases unmatched to any gene: 7. DNA of the CDR3: TGTGCCAGCAGCACAGAGACAGGGGGAGTGAACACTGAAGCTTTCTTT. Its protein product is CASSTETGGVNTEAFF.

The chain uses TRBV28 and TRBJ1-2, with D possibly being TRBD1 (5 bases). The V end was cut by 2 bases, the J end by 4 bases, with 11 bases between. This CDR3 comprises 14 residues. Per germline, CDR1 MDHEN and CDR2 SYDVKM. Written as DNA, the CDR3 is TGTGCCAGCAGTTTACGTACAGGCTCCTATGGCTACACCTTC. Encoded protein: CASSLRTGSYGYTF.

The rearrangement uses TRBV5-1 and TRBJ1-3; D gene uncertain. V lost 3 bases, J lost 2 bases, and 3 bases lay in between. CDR1 and CDR2 from the germline V gene are SGHRS and YFSETQ. The CDR3 spans 12 residues. The CDR3 nucleotides are TGCGCCAGCAGCTATACTGGAAACACCATATATTTT. It specifies CASSYTGNTIYF.

This chain joins TRBV11-2 and TRBJ2-1, with 9 bases fitting TRBD2. Trimming took 5 bases from V and 7 from J; bases not matched to a gene: 9. Germline loops: CDR1 SGHAT, CDR2 FQNNGV. CDR3 length equals 15 residues. The CDR3 is CASSLSPSGINEQFF. The CDR3 DNA follows: TGTGCCAGCAGCCTGTCGCCTAGCGGGATTAATGAGCAGTTCTTC.

The V call is TRBV6-4, the J call TRBJ2-7; possible D gene TRBD2, 5 bases. In germline, CDR1 is MRHNA, CDR2 SNTAGT. The CDR3 runs 15 residues. The V gene lost 2 bases and the J gene lost 4 bases, with 15 bases spanning the gap. CDR3 sequence reads: CASSDPTPGRYEQYF. Here the CDR3 DNA reads TGTGCCAGCAGTGACCCCACACCGGGGAGATACGAGCAGTACTTC.

The genes are TRBV7-2 and TRBJ2-7; D gene unclear. CDR1 and CDR2 (germline): SGHTA, FQGNSA. V gave up 2 bases and J gave up 3 bases, with 11 bases separating them. CDR3 length: 14 amino acids. This chain's CDR3 is CASSLFSWSYEQYF. CDR3 DNA sequence: TGTGCCAGCAGCTTATTTTCGTGGAGCTACGAGCAGTACTTC. The variable domain in full, completed from reference TRBV7-2 and TRBJ2-7, reads GAGVSQSPSNKVTEKGKDVELRCDPISGHTALYWYRQSLGQGLEFLIYFQGNSAPDKSGLPSDRFSAERTGGSVSTLTIQRTQQEDSAVYLCASSLFSWSYEQYFGPGTRLTVT.

This clone showed up just a few times. The V and J genes are TRBV4-3 and TRBJ2-3, with TRBD2 matching over 10 bases. The CDR3 covers 17 residues. Germline V CDR1 and CDR2: LGHNA, YSLEER. V lost 1 base to trimming and J lost 2 bases; unmatched junction nucleotides: 6. CDR3 loop: CASSQARTSGITDTQYF. CDR3 in DNA: TGCGCCAGCAGCCAAGCCCGTACTAGCGGGATCACAGATACGCAGTATTTT.

The rearrangement links TRBV6-5 to TRBJ2-7; D call uncertain. The V end lost 0 bases, the J end lost 0 bases, and 12 bases lay between the germline ends. The germline V gene encodes CDR1 MNHEY and CDR2 SVGAGI. The CDR3 is made up of 16 amino acids. The CDR3 DNA reads as TGTGCCAGCAGTTACTCTTACGGAGTCAGCTCCTACGAGCAGTACTTC. Translating gives CASSYSYGVSSYEQYF.

The J gene is TRBJ2-1, the V gene TRBV5-6; D uncertain. Germline V gene sequence: CDR1 SGHDT, CDR2 YYEEEE. The CDR3 runs to 12 residues. Trimming shortened V by 4 bases and J by 7 bases, and 9 bases separated the two germline ends. The CDR3 protein is CASSRLPNEQFF. CDR3 DNA: TGTGCCAGCAGCCGACTCCCAAATGAGCAGTTCTTC.

This chain joins TRBV6-4 and TRBJ2-1, with a possible D match to TRBD2 (6 bases). V lost 5 bases and J 1 base, leaving 15 bases between the germline ends. Germline V lookup: CDR1 MRHNA, CDR2 SNTAGT. This CDR3 has 16 residues. The CDR3 DNA follows: TGTGCCAGCAGTATTTATAGCGGACCATCCTACAATGAGCAGTTCTTC. It translates to CASSIYSGPSYNEQFF.